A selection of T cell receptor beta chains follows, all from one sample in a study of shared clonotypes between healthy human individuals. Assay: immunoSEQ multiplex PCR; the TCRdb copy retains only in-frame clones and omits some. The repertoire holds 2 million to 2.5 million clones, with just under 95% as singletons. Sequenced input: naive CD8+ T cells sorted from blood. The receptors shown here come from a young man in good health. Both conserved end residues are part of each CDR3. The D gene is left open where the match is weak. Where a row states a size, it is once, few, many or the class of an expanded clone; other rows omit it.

CATGEVGEKLFF TGTGCCACCGGAGAGGTCGGAGAAAAACTGTTTTTT TRBJ1-4 TRBV15 . .
CASSQVWPVATNEKLFF TGCGCCAGCAGCCAAGTCTGGCCGGTAGCAACTAATGAAAAACTGTTTTTT TRBJ1-4 TRBV4-1 . .
CSVEDFMGREIYGYTF TGCAGCGTTGAAGATTTCATGGGACGAGAGATCTATGGCTACACCTTC TRBJ1-2 TRBV29-1 . .
CASSTLAGAYEQYF TGTGCCAGTAGTACCCTAGCGGGGGCCTACGAGCAGTACTTC TRBJ2-7 TRBV19 TRBD2 .
CSVVPRIGLAGPQETQYF TGCAGCGTTGTACCTCGAATCGGACTAGCGGGGCCCCAAGAGACCCAGTACTTC TRBJ2-5 TRBV29-1 TRBD2 .
CASSLVLGYEQYF TGTGCCAGCAGTTTAGTCCTGGGTTACGAGCAGTACTTC TRBJ2-7 TRBV28 . .
CASSDPYGTKKETQYF TGTGCCAGCAGTGACCCCTACGGGACGAAAAAAGAGACCCAGTACTTC TRBJ2-5 TRBV25-1 . .
CASSLVPAEAFF TGTGCCAGCAGCTTGGTTCCGGCGGAAGCTTTCTTT TRBJ1-1 TRBV5-4 . .
CASSLTEGPTEAFF TGTGCCAGCAGCCTCACCGAGGGTCCCACTGAAGCTTTCTTT TRBJ1-1 TRBV7-6 . .
CASSLGAGAGNTIYF TGTGCCAGCAGCTTAGGTGCGGGAGCTGGAAACACCATATATTTT TRBJ1-3 TRBV11-2 . .
CASSPDRGQRYF TGCGCCAGCAGTCCAGACAGGGGCCAGCGTTACTTC TRBJ2-5 TRBV10-1 TRBD1 .
CASSEPWQGVDEQYF TGTGCCAGCAGTGAACCGTGGCAGGGGGTGGACGAGCAGTACTTC TRBJ2-7 TRBV6-1 TRBD1 .
CASGIGTANTGELFF TGTGCCAGCGGAATCGGGACGGCGAACACCGGGGAGCTGTTTTTT TRBJ2-2 TRBV28 . .
CASSLEGLGQPQHF TGTGCCAGCAGCTTAGAAGGCCTCGGGCAGCCCCAGCATTTT TRBJ1-5 TRBV11-2 . .
CASSYSVSGKTEAFF TGTGCCAGCAGTTACTCAGTCTCAGGGAAAACTGAAGCTTTCTTT TRBJ1-1 TRBV6-5 . once
CASSQDGGALYGYTF TGTGCCAGCAGCCAAGATGGGGGGGCTCTCTATGGCTACACCTTC TRBJ1-2 TRBV4-2 . .
CASSFRPGTDEAFF TGTGCCAGCAGTTTTCGCCCGGGGACGGATGAAGCTTTCTTT TRBJ1-1 TRBV28 . .
CASLGGLEQFF TGTGCCAGCCTGGGGGGGCTTGAGCAGTTCTTC TRBJ2-1 TRBV25-1 . .
CAWSARDRVSSYNSPLHF TGTGCCTGGAGTGCCCGGGACAGGGTGAGCTCCTATAATTCACCCCTCCACTTT TRBJ1-6 TRBV30 TRBD1 .
CASSDLSSYNEQFF TGTGCCAGCAGTGACTTGAGCTCCTACAATGAGCAGTTCTTC TRBJ2-1 TRBV25-1 . .
CASSSMYQETQYF TGTGCCAGCAGCTCCATGTACCAAGAGACCCAGTACTTC TRBJ2-5 TRBV7-3 . .
CASSFRGPGLYEQYF TGTGCCAGCAGTTTTAGAGGCCCAGGTCTCTACGAGCAGTACTTC TRBJ2-7 TRBV28 . .
CASSSYREDYGYTF TGTGCCAGCAGTTCCTACAGGGAGGACTATGGCTACACCTTC TRBJ1-2 TRBV27 . .
CASKTSENEQFF TGTGCCAGCAAGACTAGCGAAAATGAGCAGTTCTTC TRBJ2-1 TRBV2 TRBD2 .
CASGLVPSTSGGYNEQFF TGTGCTAGTGGTTTGGTACCCTCCACTAGCGGGGGTTACAATGAGCAGTTCTTC TRBJ2-1 TRBV12-5 TRBD2 .
CASSQDQGALNEQYF TGCGCCAGCAGCCAAGACCAGGGGGCATTAAACGAGCAGTACTTC TRBJ2-7 TRBV4-3 TRBD1 .
CASSPGLAHNEQFF TGTGCCAGCAGTCCGGGACTAGCGCACAATGAGCAGTTCTTC TRBJ2-1 TRBV2 TRBD2 .
CASSEGGANTEAFF TGTGCCAGCAGTGAAGGGGGAGCCAACACTGAAGCTTTCTTT TRBJ1-1 TRBV6-1 . .
CASRDRRDEQYF TGTGCCAGCAGGGATCGCAGGGACGAGCAGTACTTC TRBJ2-7 TRBV27 . .
CASSRQGVAYGYTF TGTGCCAGCAGCAGACAGGGAGTGGCCTATGGCTACACCTTC TRBJ1-2 TRBV7-9 TRBD1 .
CASTLWDPLGEQYF TGTGCCAGCACCCTATGGGACCCTTTAGGCGAGCAGTACTTC TRBJ2-7 TRBV5-5 . .
CASSPRQGGSTDTQYF TGTGCCAGCAGCCCACGACAGGGTGGCAGCACAGATACGCAGTATTTT TRBJ2-3 TRBV28 TRBD1 .
CASSPILAVVYQETQYF TGTGCCAGCAGCCCGATTTTAGCGGTCGTGTACCAAGAGACCCAGTACTTC TRBJ2-5 TRBV7-8 . .
CSVEGAGGLWETQYF TGCAGCGTTGAAGGAGCGGGGGGGCTGTGGGAGACCCAGTACTTC TRBJ2-5 TRBV29-1 TRBD2 .
CASSSGTVNTEAFF TGTGCCAGCAGCTCCGGGACAGTGAACACTGAAGCTTTCTTT TRBJ1-1 TRBV11-3 TRBD1 .
CASSQEPRRQHEQYF TGCGCCAGCAGCCAAGAACCCCGGCGACAGCACGAGCAGTACTTC TRBJ2-7 TRBV4-1 . .
CAWSSRSGGAFF TGTGCCTGGAGCTCCCGTTCGGGGGGGGCTTTCTTT TRBJ1-1 TRBV30 . .
CASSLELTGGEETQYF TGTGCCAGCAGCTTAGAACTTACAGGGGGCGAAGAGACCCAGTACTTC TRBJ2-5 TRBV11-3 TRBD1 .